This T cell receptor beta chain was found in a study of shared clonotypes between healthy human individuals. Study findings and constraints: Depth was large, yet rarefaction showed that sorted-subset sequencing was incomplete.

Worth noting for this clone: What it binds is not known.

Assay used: immunoSEQ multiplex PCR; TCRdb lists only in-frame clones, some missing. The table shows around 2.5 million clones, with approximately 93% occurring only once. V lost 4 bases, J lost 2 bases, and 12 bases lay in between. CDR1 is SGDLS and CDR2 is YYNGEE in the germline V gene. The CDR3 contains 14 residues. The chain is built from TRBV9 and TRBJ2-5, with D possibly TRBD2 on 6 matching bases. The sequence derives from a man aged 18 to 35 in good health. Some clones in this sample may be carry-over from other donors' samples. What was sequenced was naive CD4+ T cells from PBMCs. The subset is: CD45RA+ positively selected. As DNA, the CDR3 is TGTGCCAGCAGCCCCGGGAGTATACAAGAGACCCAGTACTTC. It encodes CASSPGSIQETQYF.